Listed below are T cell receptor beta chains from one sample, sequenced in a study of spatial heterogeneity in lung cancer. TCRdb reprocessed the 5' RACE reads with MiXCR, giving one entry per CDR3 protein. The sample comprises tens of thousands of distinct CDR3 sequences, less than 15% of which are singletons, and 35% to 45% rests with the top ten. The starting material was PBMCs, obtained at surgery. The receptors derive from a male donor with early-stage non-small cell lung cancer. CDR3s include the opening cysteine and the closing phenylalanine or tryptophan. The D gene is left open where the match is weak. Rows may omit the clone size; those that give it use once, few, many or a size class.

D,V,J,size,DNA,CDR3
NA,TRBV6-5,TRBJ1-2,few,TGTGCCAGCAGTTACCAGAGGGCCAATGGCTACACCTTC,CASSYQRANGYTF
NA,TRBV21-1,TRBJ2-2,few,TGTGCCAGCACCGGAAACGACAGGCGAGACACCGGGGAGCTGTTTTTT,CASTGNDRRDTGELFF
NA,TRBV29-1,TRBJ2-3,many,TGCAGCGTTGAAGGTGGGGCCGCAGGGCCAGATACGCAGTATTTT,CSVEGGAAGPDTQYF
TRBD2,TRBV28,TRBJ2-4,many,TGTGCCAGCAGTTCCATCCCGGGGACTAGCGGGAGAAGGAGAAACATTCAGTACTTC,CASSSIPGTSGRRRNIQYF
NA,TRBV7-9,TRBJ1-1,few,TGTGCCAGCAGCGCGGACAGCAAAGCTTTCTTT,CASSADSKAFF
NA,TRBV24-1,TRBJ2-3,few,TGTGCCACCAGTGCCGGGACTAGCACAGATACGCAGTATTTT,CATSAGTSTDTQYF
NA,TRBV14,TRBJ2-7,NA,TGTGCCAGCAGCCAAGTGACCAGGGGCTACGAGCAGTACTTC,CASSQVTRGYEQYF
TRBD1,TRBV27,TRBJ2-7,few,TGTGCCAGCAGTAAGGACAGGATGTCCTACGAGCAGTACTTC,CASSKDRMSYEQYF
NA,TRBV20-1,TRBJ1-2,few,TGCAGTGCCCCGCCAGGATTCGGTGGCTACACCTTC,CSAPPGFGGYTF
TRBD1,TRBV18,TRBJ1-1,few,TGTGCCAGCTCACGGTTAGGACAGGTTGAAGCTTTCTTT,CASSRLGQVEAFF
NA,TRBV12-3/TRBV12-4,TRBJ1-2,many,TGTGCCAGCAGCCAAAATGCCGGGACTGCTGGCCTTACCTTC,CASSQNAGTAGLTF
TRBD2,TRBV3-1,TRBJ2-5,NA,TGTGCCAGCAGCCGCCGGGACTATCAAGAGACCCAGTACTTC,CASSRRDYQETQYF
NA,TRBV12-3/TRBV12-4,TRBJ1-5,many,TGTGCCAGCAGTTTAGCAGAAGGGCGAAATCAGCCCCAGCATTTT,CASSLAEGRNQPQHF
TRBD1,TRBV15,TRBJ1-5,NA,TGTGCCACCAGCAGAGGGGACAGGGGAGATAATCAGCCCCAGCATTTT,CATSRGDRGDNQPQHF
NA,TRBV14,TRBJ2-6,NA,TGTGCCAGCAGCCCGATTAGACCTGGGGCCAACGTCCTGACTTTC,CASSPIRPGANVLTF
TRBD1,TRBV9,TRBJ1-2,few,TGTGCCAGCAGCACCGGACAGGTCCATGGCTACACCTTC,CASSTGQVHGYTF
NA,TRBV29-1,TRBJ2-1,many,TGCAGCGTGGCGTGGGCATCGGGCAATGAGCAGTTCTTC,CSVAWASGNEQFF
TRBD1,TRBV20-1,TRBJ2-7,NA,TGCAGTGCTGACCGGGACAGGGGGTTCTACGAGCAGTACTTC,CSADRDRGFYEQYF
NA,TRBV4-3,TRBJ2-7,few,TGCGCCAGCAGCCGGGCTGAGGGATCCTCCTACGAGCAGTACTTC,CASSRAEGSSYEQYF
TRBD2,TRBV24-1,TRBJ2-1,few,TGTGCCACCAGTGATCATCCGGCTAGCGGGGAGTTCTTC,CATSDHPASGEFF
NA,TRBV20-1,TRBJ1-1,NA,TGCAGTGCTAGAGATTCTCAGCGGAACACTGAAGCTTTCTTT,CSARDSQRNTEAFF
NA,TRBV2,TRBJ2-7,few,TGTGCCAGCAGTTGGTTGGGACCCGAGGCCGAGCAGTACTTC,CASSWLGPEAEQYF
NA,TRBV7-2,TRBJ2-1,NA,TGTGCCAGCAGCCTGCCCCGGACGGCCTACAATGAGCAGTTCTTC,CASSLPRTAYNEQFF
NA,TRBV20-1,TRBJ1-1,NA,TGCAGTGCTAGCTCAGGGCCGAACACTGAAGCTTTCTTT,CSASSGPNTEAFF
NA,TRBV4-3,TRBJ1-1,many,TGCGCCAGCAGCCAAGATCGCGGACCCATGAACACTGAAGCTTTCTTT,CASSQDRGPMNTEAFF
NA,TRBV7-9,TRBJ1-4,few,TGTGCCAGCAGCTTAGGGGACGCAACTAATGAAAAACTGTTTTTT,CASSLGDATNEKLFF
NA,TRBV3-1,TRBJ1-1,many,TGTGCCAGCACCCCACAGGGATTTACTGAAGCTTTCTTT,CASTPQGFTEAFF
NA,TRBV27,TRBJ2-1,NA,TGTGCCAGCAGTTTTGAGCCACCCGACAATGAGCAGTTCTTC,CASSFEPPDNEQFF
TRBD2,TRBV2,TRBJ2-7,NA,TGTGCCAGCAGCCTACTAGCGGGAGGGCCGGGAGAGCAGTACTTC,CASSLLAGGPGEQYF
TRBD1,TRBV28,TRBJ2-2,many,TGTGCCAGCAGTTTTCCCCTCGGACAGGGGAACACCGGGGAGCTGTTTTTT,CASSFPLGQGNTGELFF
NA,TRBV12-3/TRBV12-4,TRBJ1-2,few,TGTGCCAGCAGTTATACAGGGACTAACTATGGCTACACCTTC,CASSYTGTNYGYTF
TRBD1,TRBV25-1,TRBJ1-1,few,TGTGCCAGCAAACGAACAGGGGGCAAGGCTGAAGCTTTCTTT,CASKRTGGKAEAFF
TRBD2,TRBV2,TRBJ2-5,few,TGTGCCAGCAGAGGACTAGCGGGAACGGGGGCCCAGTACTTC,CASRGLAGTGAQYF
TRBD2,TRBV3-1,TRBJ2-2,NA,TGTGCCAGCAGCCATTGGACTAGCGGGAGAGTTACCGGGGAGCTGTTTTTT,CASSHWTSGRVTGELFF
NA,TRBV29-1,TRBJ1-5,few,TGCAGCGTTGCATATGGGGGCAGCAATCAGCCCCAGCATTTT,CSVAYGGSNQPQHF
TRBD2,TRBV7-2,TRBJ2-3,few,TGTGCCAGCAGCTTATCTCTCCCGGGGGGGGGCACAGATACGCAGTATTTT,CASSLSLPGGGTDTQYF
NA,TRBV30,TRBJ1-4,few,TGTGCCTGGAGCCCTGGCCAGGGGAATGAAAAACTGTTTTTT,CAWSPGQGNEKLFF
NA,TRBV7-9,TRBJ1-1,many,TGTGCCAGCAGCTTAAGGCGAATGGACACTGAAGCTTTCTTT,CASSLRRMDTEAFF
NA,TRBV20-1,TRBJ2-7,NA,TGCAGTGCTGAGGGACGTCTCGCCTACGAGCAGTACTTC,CSAEGRLAYEQYF
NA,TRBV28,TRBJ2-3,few,TGTGCCAGCCGGGACGGTAGCACAGATACGCAGTATTTT,CASRDGSTDTQYF
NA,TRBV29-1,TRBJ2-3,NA,TGCAGCGTATATAGGAGACCGGCTAGCACAGATACGCAGTATTTT,CSVYRRPASTDTQYF
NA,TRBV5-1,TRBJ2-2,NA,TGCGCCAGCACCACACAGGCGAACACCGGGGAGCTGTTTTTT,CASTTQANTGELFF
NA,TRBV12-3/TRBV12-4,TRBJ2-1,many,TGTGCCAGCAGGCCAACAGGGTACGGTGAGCAGTTCTTC,CASRPTGYGEQFF
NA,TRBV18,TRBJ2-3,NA,TGTGCCAGCTCACCATTGCAGGGAGCGGATACGCAGTATTTT,CASSPLQGADTQYF
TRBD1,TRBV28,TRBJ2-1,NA,TGTGCCAGCAGTTTATTCGGACAGGGGGTATTCACTGAGCAGTTCTTC,CASSLFGQGVFTEQFF
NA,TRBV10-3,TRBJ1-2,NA,TGTGCCATCAGTGAGTCCCTACAGGGTCCCTATGGCTACACCTTC,CAISESLQGPYGYTF
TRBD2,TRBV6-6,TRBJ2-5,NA,TGTGCCAGCAGTTACTCTAGCGGGGGCCAAGAGACCCAGTACTTC,CASSYSSGGQETQYF
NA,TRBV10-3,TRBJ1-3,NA,TGTGCCATCAGAGCCGGGACACTGACCGGAAACACCATATATTTT,CAIRAGTLTGNTIYF
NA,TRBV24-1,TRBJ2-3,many,TGTGCCACCGGACTGGGGGGCCAAGATACGCAGTATTTT,CATGLGGQDTQYF
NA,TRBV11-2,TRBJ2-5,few,TGTGCCAGCAGCTTCACAGGGTTCCAAGAGACCCAGTACTTC,CASSFTGFQETQYF
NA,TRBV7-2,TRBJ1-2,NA,TGTGCCAGCAGGTTAGGACATGATGGCTACACCTTC,CASRLGHDGYTF
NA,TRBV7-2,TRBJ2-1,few,TGTGCCAGCAGCTCGGACAGAATCAATGAGCAGTTCTTC,CASSSDRINEQFF
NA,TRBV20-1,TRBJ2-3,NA,TGCAGTGCTGAAAACAGTGTCGCAGATACGCAGTATTTT,CSAENSVADTQYF
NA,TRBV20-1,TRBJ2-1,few,TGCAGTGCTAGCTTGCGGGCCCCCTCCTACAATGAGCAGTTCTTC,CSASLRAPSYNEQFF